This T cell receptor (beta chain) was obtained from a study of a mutant IDH1 vaccine in newly diagnosed glioma. CDR1 is LNHDA and CDR2 is SQIVND in the germline V gene (reference sequence). The CDR3 extends over 15 amino acids. V shed 7 bases, J shed 1 base, and the junction held 6 bases outside the gene matches. Profiling relied on immunoSEQ multiplex PCR, and the TCRdb table lists in-frame clones only, not all of them. The sample holds about 32,000 clones, around 82% seen once. Time point given: week 11, during vaccination. In every dose of vaccine, 300 ug of mutant IDH1 20-mer peptide was given alongside topical imiquimod. In regard to this clone: Antigen unknown.

This sequence originates from a man aged 25-45 years with glioma. V gene TRBV19 combines with J gene TRBJ2-2; 7 positions agree with TRBD1. Sequencing was performed on PBMCs, taken from a glioma patient whose treatment included an IDH1 peptide vaccine. The CDR3 region has the DNA TGTGCCAGTATGCCGGGACAGAAGAACACCGGGGAGCTGTTTTTT. This gives the protein CASMPGQKNTGELFF.